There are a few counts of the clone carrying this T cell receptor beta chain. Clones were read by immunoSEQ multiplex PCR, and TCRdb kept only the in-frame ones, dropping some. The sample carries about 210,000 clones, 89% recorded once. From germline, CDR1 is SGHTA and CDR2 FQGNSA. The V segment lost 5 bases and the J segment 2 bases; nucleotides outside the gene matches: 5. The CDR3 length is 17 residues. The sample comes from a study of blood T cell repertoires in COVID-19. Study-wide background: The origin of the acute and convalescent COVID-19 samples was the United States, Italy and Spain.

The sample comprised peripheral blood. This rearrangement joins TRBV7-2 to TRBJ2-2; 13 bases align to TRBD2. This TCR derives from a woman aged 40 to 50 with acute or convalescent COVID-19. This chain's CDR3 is CASSRTSGGPNTGELFF. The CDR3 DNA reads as TGTGCCAGCAGCCGGACTAGCGGGGGCCCCAACACCGGGGAGCTGTTTTTT.